The present T cell receptor (beta chain) was sequenced within a study of beta chain features in type 1 diabetes (dated by TCRdb to the late 2010s). Context from the whole study: No differences in mean age, gender distribution, total cell number or subset yield were found between patients and healthy donors. Across all samples, around 99 million sorted cells were examined, and cell number per subset correlated strongly with RNA yield. In the study, recently diagnosed type 1 diabetes patients and matched healthy donors were compared on the TCRB repertoires of their sorted circulating CD4+ T cell subsets. Regulatory and stem cell-like memory subsets were isolated from only 8 patients and roughly eight healthy donors, whereas naive and central memory subsets came from all 30 or so donors.

General conclusions and limits of the study: Because cDNA was sequenced instead of genomic DNA, activated cells with high expression could be over-represented, although the groups did not differ in activation or CD3 levels. A moderate but significant shortening of TCRB CDR3 length was observed in type 1 diabetes patients in all four CD4+ subsets. PCR may preferentially amplify shorter templates, but because patient and control samples were amplified and corrected together, any resulting skew would affect both groups equally. Only small numbers of individuals were included in the HLA sub-analyses, which left unresolved whether HLA type had any influence on TCRB rearrangement. Naive, central memory and regulatory TCRB repertoires appeared more similar among patients than among healthy donors. At VDJ recombination sites, type 1 diabetes patients had fewer insertions and more deleted nucleotides, which implies abnormalities in thymic rearrangement.

The entire amount of isolated RNA was reverse transcribed using the High Capacity cDNA Reverse Transcription Kit, so the sequenced TCRB transcripts were expressed ones. Deep immunoSEQ sequencing was applied to naive, central memory and regulatory T cell samples, giving an average of around 4 million total reads per sample. Sorted cells were lysed in RLT buffer and RNA was extracted with DNase-treated RNeasy Micro or Mini kits, depending on cell number. Each cell subset was processed separately to prevent cross-contamination, with patient and healthy donor samples processed together. The immunoSEQ multiplex PCR was used to amplify TCRB sequences from cDNA, generating 87-bp fragments that spanned the CDR3 region. Sequencing of the amplicons was performed on the Illumina HiSeq platform. As for the authors' bioinformatics: Synthetic template baselines were used to correct PCR bias computationally, reads within Hamming distance 2 were collapsed, and singletons that could not be merged were discarded. Reads were aligned to IMGT to assign V, D and J genes, CDR3 length, and insertions or deletions at six rearrangement sites. Within each subset, clonotype counts were normalized to sorted cell number, after which true diversity and Gini coefficients were computed with the tcR R package. The overlap coefficient, calculated on TCRB nucleotide sequences, was used to quantify repertoire sharing. What TCRdb holds here is the immuneACCESS table cut down to in-frame rearrangements. Part of the clones is not present; checked against another copy, under half of the missing clones reflect an unresolved V gene, and the others are unexplained. V and J calls and clone size are copied from that table; D and trimming were computed from the DNA. The sample table holds 300,000 or so clones, of which about a tenth were seen once. 1% of the sample goes to the ten largest clones.

This clone has a handful of counts. The antigen it recognizes is unknown. No much larger clone exists at a distance of one base, and base qualities are not known. A single peripheral blood draw of about 116 mL on average was collected from each donor into heparinised tubes. Using a panel that included CD45RO, CCR7, CD25, CD127, CD95 and CD27, naive, central memory, regulatory and stem cell-like memory CD4+ T cells were sorted on a BD FACSAria II. All sorted populations exceeded 95% purity. Right away, PBMCs were isolated by Lymphoprep density gradient centrifugation and were stained directly, with no culture step. To minimize batch effects, samples were stained and sorted in pairs, one healthy donor with one patient per experiment. Including cysteine and phenylalanine, the CDR3 has 14 amino acids. Only CDR3 DNA remains: 42 bases, in frame from the first base. Trimming removed 1 base from V and 6 bases from J, leaving 11 bases between the germline ends. Taken from the germline V gene, the CDR1 and CDR2 loops are SGHTA and FQGNSA.

The TCR comes from a young man with type 1 diabetes. The sequenced sample was central memory CD4+ T cells from blood. The rearranged chain carries TRBV7-2 and TRBJ2-3; the D segment could be TRBD2, given 5 matching bases. The CDR3 region: CASSLVLAQDTQYF. The DNA sequence follows: TGTGCCAGCAGCTTAGTCCTAGCACAGGATACGCAGTATTTT.